Shown below are 15 T cell receptor beta chains from a single sample sequenced in a study of CD8 T cells in ankylosing spondylitis. Findings and caveats of the study: One TCR beta motif, made up of about 8 highly homologous variants, appeared characteristic of ankylosing spondylitis blood.

TCRdb passed the 5' RACE reads through MiXCR, listing each CDR3 protein once. The table lists hundreds of thousands of distinct CDR3 sequences, approximately 17% of them singletons. Their antigen targets remain unknown. Sequencing input: blood, either unsorted or a sorted T cell fraction (not recorded which). Receptors originate from a male donor with ankylosing spondylitis.

This chain's CDR3 is CASSGEGLETQYF. CDR3 DNA: TGCGCCAGCAGCGGGGAAGGTTTAGAGACCCAGTACTTC. This chain links TRBV5-1 with TRBJ2-5; D is uncertain. Germline CDR1 reads SGHRS; CDR2 reads YFSETQ. V lost 4 bases, J lost 4 bases, and 11 bases lay in between. The CDR3 consists of 13 residues.

This clonotype has a handful of counts. The V and J genes are TRBV7-2 and TRBJ2-7; D is uncertain. The V gene lost 0 bases and the J gene lost 1 base, with 7 bases spanning the gap. Germline CDR1 and CDR2: SGHTA and FQGNSA. The CDR3 spans 14 residues. The CDR3 loop is CASSLALSSYEQYF. In nucleotides, the CDR3 is TGTGCCAGCAGCTTAGCGCTTAGTTCCTACGAGCAGTACTTC.

The V and J genes are TRBV4-1 and TRBJ1-3; D call uncertain. Germline V gene sequence: CDR1 MGHRA, CDR2 YSYEKL. The CDR3 covers 18 residues. V lost 0 bases to trimming and J lost 1 base, with 16 bases between them. CDR3 loop: CASSQESKELSSGNTIYF. CDR3 sequence (DNA): TGCGCCAGCAGCCAAGAGTCTAAAGAGTTGTCATCTGGAAACACCATATATTTT.

V is TRBV6-2 or TRBV6-3 and J is TRBJ2-7; D gene ambiguous. CDR1 is MNHEY, CDR2 SVGEGT, per germline. V gave up 7 bases and J gave up 5 bases, with 12 bases separating them. This CDR3 region has 12 residues. CDR3 DNA sequence: TGTGCCAGCAAAGCCAGGCGAGACGAGCAGTACTTC. Translating gives CASKARRDEQYF.

Ten or more counts support this clonotype. The J gene is TRBJ1-4, the V gene TRBV5-1; D not certain. This CDR3 spans 14 amino acids. CDR1 is SGHRS and CDR2 is YFSETQ in the germline V gene. Trimming pared 1 base from V and 0 bases from J, leaving 4 bases between. CDR3 coding DNA: TGCGCCAGCAGCTTGTCAGCAACTAATGAAAAACTGTTTTTT. It codes for CASSLSATNEKLFF.

About this clonotype itself: At one end the junction does not follow the germline gene, possibly because of a read error. V gene TRBV20-1 combines with J gene TRBJ2-7, with TRBD2 matching 7 bases. The CDR3 is made up of 17 amino acids. The germline V gene encodes CDR1 DFQATT and CDR2 SNEGSKA (reference sequence). The CDR3 protein is CCARVGGGGAGNYEQYF. CDR3 coding DNA: TGCTGTGCTAGAGTCGGGGGTGGGGGAGCGGGAAACTACGAGCAGTACTTC.

The chain couples TRBV7-9 to TRBJ2-7; TRBD1 agrees at 9 bases. The CDR3 spans 15 residues. The V segment lost 1 base and the J segment 5 bases; nucleotides outside the gene matches: 6. Looked up from germline, CDR1 is SEHNR and CDR2 is FQNEAQ (reference sequence). The CDR3 is CASSLGDRAIDEQYF. The CDR3 DNA sequence: TGTGCCAGCAGCTTAGGGGACAGGGCCATCGACGAGCAGTACTTC.

This clonotype was picked up a small number of times. The V call is TRBV14, the J call TRBJ2-1; no firm D call. Germline V gene lookup returns CDR1 SGHDN and CDR2 FVKESK. The ends were cut back, 5 bases at V and 4 bases at J, with 15 bases in the middle. The CDR3 is 15 amino acids. CDR3 sequence (DNA): TGTGCCAGCAGCTACTCAGCGACTGTGTACAATGAGCAGTTCTTC. Translation: CASSYSATVYNEQFF. The whole variable domain, remainder taken from reference TRBV14 and TRBJ2-1, is EAGVTQFPSHSVIEKGQTVTLRCDPISGHDNLYWYRRVMGKEIKFLLHFVKESKQDESGMPNNRFLAERTGGTYSTLKVQPAELEDSGVYFCASSYSATVYNEQFFGPGTRLTVL.

The V call is TRBV3-1, the J call TRBJ1-2, with TRBD1 matching over 7 bases. Trimming cost V 0 bases and J 0 bases; bases outside gene matches: 7. CDR3 length: 17 residues. Germline V CDR1 and CDR2: LGHDT, YNNKEL (reference sequence). CDR3 bases: TGTGCCAGCAGCCAAGATCTAGGGGGCAGCTCTAACTATGGCTACACCTTC. Its protein product is CASSQDLGGSSNYGYTF.

The rearrangement uses TRBV12-3 or TRBV12-4 and TRBJ1-1, with D perhaps TRBD1 (5 bases). Deletions cut 6 bases from V and 0 bases from J, with 11 bases between. The CDR3 is made up of 14 amino acids. CDR3 amino acids: CASRMGTVNTEAFF. The CDR3 DNA is TGTGCCAGCAGAATGGGGACGGTGAACACTGAAGCTTTCTTT.

This chain joins TRBV5-1 and TRBJ2-3, with D possibly TRBD1 on 6 matching bases. This CDR3 has 13 amino acids. The V and J ends lost 1 base and 4 bases respectively, with 7 bases between them. In germline, CDR1 is SGHRS, CDR2 YFSETQ. The CDR3: CASSLQGPDTQYF. CDR3 DNA sequence: TGCGCCAGCAGCTTGCAGGGGCCAGATACGCAGTATTTT.

This chain connects TRBV14 to TRBJ2-1; TRBD1 matches 7 bases. The germline CDR1 and CDR2 sequences are SGHDN and FVKESK. V was pared by 4 bases and J by 5 bases, with 8 bases of the junction left unmatched. This CDR3 is 15 amino acids long. Written as DNA, the CDR3 is TGTGCCAGCAGCCTCATGGGACAGAAACACAATGAGCAGTTCTTC. Translating it yields CASSLMGQKHNEQFF.

The rearrangement links TRBV4-1 to TRBJ2-3, with a weak D call TRBD2 (5 bases). The CDR3 sequence is 15 residues long. Trimming left V 3 bases short and J 4 bases short, with 14 bases between. Germline CDR1 and CDR2: MGHRA and YSYEKL. CDR3 sequence (DNA): TGCGCCAGCAGCCAGGGAGTCTCCTTCGCAGATACGCAGTATTTT. Protein product: CASSQGVSFADTQYF.

This chain joins TRBV6-1 and TRBJ2-5; D is unresolved. This CDR3 has 13 residues. Germline V gives CDR1 MNHNS, CDR2 SASEGT. Trimming stripped 8 bases from V and 5 bases from J, with 15 bases between. CDR3 bases: TGTGCCAGCCGCTTGGGCAGCTTGGAGACCCAGTACTTC. It codes for CASRLGSLETQYF.

The V call is TRBV6-1, the J call TRBJ2-3; perhaps D is TRBD1 or TRBD2 (6 bases each). V shed 5 bases and J shed 4 bases, with 16 bases lying between them. Germline V gives CDR1 MNHNS, CDR2 SASEGT. The length of the CDR3 is 15 residues. CDR3 bases: TGTGCCAGCAGTCCGGTAGGGGGGCGGGCAGATACGCAGTATTTT. It codes for CASSPVGGRADTQYF.